A single sample is the source of the 15 T cell receptor beta chains below, sequenced in a study of shared clonotypes between healthy human individuals (TCRdb year 2020). The library was prepared using the immunoSEQ multiplex PCR assay. The table was pulled from immuneACCESS by TCRdb, which kept in-frame rearrangements only. Such tables lose some clones; where checked, under half of the loss comes from unresolved V genes, and the rest has no known cause. The sample yields 2 million to 2.5 million clones; more than 80% were counted once. About 0.39% of the sample is held by the ten biggest clonotypes. The sequencing input was naive CD4+ T cells from PBMCs. The cell subset or site tag for this specimen amounts to: CD45RA+ positively selected. Receptor source: a man between 18 and 29 years old in good health. Some clones in this sample may be carry-over from other donors' samples.

This chain links TRBV5-1 with TRBJ2-6; D unresolved. CDR1 and CDR2 (germline): SGHRS, YFSETQ. Deletions cut 1 base from V and 0 bases from J, with 8 bases between. This CDR3 contains 16 residues. CDR3: CASSLQAASGANVLTF. In DNA form, the CDR3 reads TGCGCCAGCAGCTTGCAGGCGGCCTCTGGGGCCAACGTCCTGACTTTC.

The chain has TRBV29-1 and TRBJ2-4; 10 nucleotides line up with TRBD1. The CDR3 sequence is 12 residues long. CDR1 is SQVTM, CDR2 ANQGSEA, per germline. CDR3 DNA: TGCAGTGTCGGACAGGGGGAAAACATTCAGTACTTC. Translation: CSVGQGENIQYF.

A remark on this clone: Other DNA sequences in this sample translate to the same CDR3. The genes are TRBV25-1 and TRBJ1-5; 10 nucleotides agree with TRBD1. Trimming cost V 3 bases and J 5 bases; bases outside gene matches: 4. CDR3 length: 15 residues. CDR1 is MGHDK, CDR2 SYGVNS, per germline. In DNA, the CDR3 is TGTGCCAGCAGTGATCCCGGGACAGGGGATCAGCCCCAGCATTTT. Amino acids: CASSDPGTGDQPQHF.

A word on this clone: This CDR3 is also generated by other DNA sequences in the sample. The chain couples TRBV19 to TRBJ2-3, with D unclear. Germline V gene data show CDR1 as LNHDA and CDR2 as SQIVND (reference sequence). The germline V and J ends were trimmed by 1 base and 6 bases, with 5 bases remaining between them. The CDR3 runs to 12 residues. The CDR3 spells CASSIVADTQYF. DNA of the CDR3: TGTGCCAGTAGTATAGTGGCGGATACGCAGTATTTT.

The genes are TRBV5-4 and TRBJ1-1; D is undetermined. Germline CDR1 and CDR2: SGHNT and YYREEE (reference sequence). V lost 2 bases and J lost 6, with 14 bases in between. The CDR3 covers 14 residues. The CDR3 region is CASSFPGGRPEAFF. The CDR3 nucleotides read TGTGCCAGCAGCTTCCCCGGAGGGAGACCTGAAGCTTTCTTT.

This sequence joins TRBV4-3 and TRBJ2-7; 15 bases line up with TRBD2. Germline V gene lookup returns CDR1 LGHNA and CDR2 YSLEER. The CDR3 runs 16 residues. V lost 4 bases and J lost 6; bases outside the gene matches: 7. CDR3 amino acids: CASSRGLAGGRSEQYF. For the CDR3, the DNA is TGCGCCAGCAGCCGGGGACTAGCGGGAGGTAGGAGCGAGCAGTACTTC.

This clone showed up just once. V gene TRBV14 combines with J gene TRBJ1-1; D possibly corresponds to TRBD1 (6 bases). The germline V and J ends were trimmed by 1 base and 7 bases, with 13 bases remaining between them. This CDR3 comprises 14 residues. Germline CDR1 reads SGHDN; CDR2 reads FVKESK. The CDR3 loop reads CASSQGRNRDEAFF. The DNA of the CDR3 is TGTGCCAGCAGCCAAGGTCGGAACAGGGATGAAGCTTTCTTT.

In its sample, this clone was seen once. The chain has TRBV5-8 and TRBJ2-7, with D unclear. The germline V gene encodes CDR1 SGHTS and CDR2 YDEGEE. The CDR3 runs to 12 residues. Trimming removed 3 bases at V and 6 bases at J, with 10 bases between. CDR3 coding DNA: TGTGCCAGCAGCTCGCGGTCAGCCGAGCAGTACTTC. Amino acids: CASSSRSAEQYF.

The chain is built from TRBV6-5 and TRBJ2-3; weak D call: TRBD2 (6 bases). The V gene's germline CDR1 is MNHEY and CDR2 SVGAGI. The CDR3 loop spans 14 amino acids. The V end lost 6 bases, the J end lost 2 bases, and 12 bases lay between the germline ends. CDR3 amino acids: CASSGGRLTDTQYF. The DNA of the CDR3 is TGTGCCAGCAGCGGGGGACGGCTCACAGATACGCAGTATTTT.

This chain joins TRBV19 and TRBJ1-1; 9 nucleotides match TRBD1. The CDR3 length is 15 residues. V was clipped by 7 bases and J by 6 bases; unmatched bases: 12. The germline CDR1 and CDR2 sequences are LNHDA and SQIVND (reference sequence). This CDR3 is CASTPRDRASSEAFF. The CDR3 DNA is TGTGCCAGTACTCCTCGGGACAGGGCCTCCTCTGAAGCTTTCTTT.

The gene calls are TRBV28 and TRBJ1-5; D gene uncertain. The CDR3 extends over 12 amino acids. Germline-derived CDR1 and CDR2 are MDHEN and SYDVKM. With 6 bases removed from V and 6 bases from J, the gap between germline ends came to 9 bases. CDR3 sequence reads: CASREASQPQHF. The CDR3 DNA is TGTGCCAGCAGAGAGGCAAGTCAGCCCCAGCATTTT.

The chain employs TRBV7-9 and TRBJ2-1; 11 bases match TRBD1. CDR1 and CDR2 from the germline V gene are SEHNR and FQNEAQ (reference sequence). This CDR3 is built from 16 residues. Trimming took 5 bases from V and 8 from J; bases not matched to a gene: 11. Here the CDR3 DNA reads TGTGCCAGCAGCCCCGGGCGGGGACAGGGGGACTATGAGCAGTTCTTC. It encodes CASSPGRGQGDYEQFF.

For this clone: The same CDR3 is also encoded by other DNA sequences in this sample. The genes are TRBV5-1 and TRBJ1-1; the D is unclear. Germline values: CDR1 SGHRS, CDR2 YFSETQ. The CDR3 length is 14 residues. The germline V and J ends were trimmed by 4 bases and 1 base, with 11 bases remaining between them. CDR3 in amino acids: CASSPGPENTEAFF. The CDR3 DNA follows: TGCGCCAGCAGCCCAGGACCGGAGAACACTGAAGCTTTCTTT.

The chain links TRBV15 to TRBJ1-4; D ambiguous. V was cut by 5 bases and J by 10 bases, with 11 bases left in between. This CDR3 region has 12 residues. Germline V gives CDR1 LNHNV, CDR2 YYDKDF (reference sequence). The CDR3 region is CATSPQKGKLFF. DNA for the CDR3: TGTGCCACCAGCCCCCAAAAGGGAAAACTGTTTTTT.

The V gene is TRBV5-4, the J gene TRBJ2-6; D is tentatively TRBD1 or TRBD2 (5 bases each). CDR1 SGHNT and CDR2 YYREEE come from the germline V gene (reference sequence). The ends were cut back, 4 bases at V and 3 bases at J, with 11 bases in the middle. This CDR3 region has 15 residues. CDR3 protein: CASSQEGYGANVLTF. The CDR3 region has the DNA TGTGCCAGCAGCCAAGAGGGGTATGGGGCCAACGTCCTGACTTTC.